The 4 T cell receptor beta chains reported below all come from one sample, sequenced in a study of blood T cell repertoires in COVID-19. This table comes from immunoSEQ multiplex PCR, and its TCRdb copy is limited to in-frame clones, with some not included. The table lists about 47,000 clones, around 83% of them singletons. The sample comprised peripheral blood. These receptors originate from a man aged 60 to 69 with active COVID-19.

The gene calls are TRBV3-1 (or the pseudogene TRBV3-2) and TRBJ2-1; 16 nucleotides match TRBD2. The CDR3 is 14 residues long. V was clipped by 5 bases and J by 12 bases; unmatched bases: 4. Germline loops: CDR1 LGHDT, CDR2 YNNKEL (reference sequence). In nucleotides, the CDR3 is TGTGCCAGCAGCGACGGGACTAGCGGGAGGGGGCAGTTCTTC. Its translation is CASSDGTSGRGQFF.

The chain links TRBV28 to TRBJ2-1; TRBD2 agrees at 10 bases. The CDR3 is 18 residues long. Germline lookup yields CDR1 MDHEN and CDR2 SYDVKM. V shed 3 bases, J shed 7 bases, and the junction held 15 bases outside the gene matches. Here the CDR3 reads CASSFPSGGSPNLNEQFF. DNA of the CDR3: TGTGCCAGCAGTTTCCCTAGCGGGGGTTCACCCAACCTGAATGAGCAGTTCTTC.

The chain has TRBV27 and TRBJ1-1; tentative D call: TRBD1 (5 bases). There are 14 residues in the CDR3. V was trimmed by 6 bases and J by 3 bases, leaving 14 bases between them. Germline V gene data show CDR1 as MNHEY and CDR2 as SMNVEV (reference sequence). The CDR3 DNA sequence: TGTGCCAGCAGGCGACAGTTAATGGACACTGAAGCTTTCTTT. Its translation is CASRRQLMDTEAFF.

The V gene is TRBV4-1, the J gene TRBJ2-7; D possibly corresponds to TRBD1 (6 bases). This CDR3 has 16 residues. Germline CDR1 and CDR2: MGHRA and YSYEKL. V dropped 3 bases and J dropped 0 bases, with 15 bases sitting between them. The CDR3 DNA is TGCGCCAGCAGCCAGTGGGGGCGGCAGAGCTCCTACGAGCAGTACTTC. Amino acids: CASSQWGRQSSYEQYF.